Given below is one T cell receptor beta chain in context. Its specificity is unknown. A junction boundary mismatches the germline segment, possibly from a read error. These data come from a study of cytomegalovirus exposure and HLA in healthy donors. Looking at the study overall: A prior study identified 117 million unique TCR beta sequences from around 180 million T cells.

The CDR3 totals 19 residues. Germline V gives CDR1 LNHNV, CDR2 YYDKDF (reference sequence). Study-wide points: A later analysis linked a missense variant in DCLRE1C to the trimming of TCR beta V and J genes. The study found most TCR sequences rare, yet found some public TCRs in many donors.

60 Vbeta and 13 Jbeta primers were used in PCR. The method was immunoSEQ multiplex PCR; TCRdb's version includes in-frame clones alone and lacks a portion of them. This sample has 160,000 or so clones; around 80% occur once, and the top ten carry roughly 2%. The specimen sequenced was PBMCs. V gene TRBV15 combines with J gene TRBJ2-6, with TRBD1 matching 7 bases. The receptor's source is a man between 40 and 49 years old in good health and CMV-seronegative. CDR3 bases: TGTGCCACCAGCAGAGATAGAAGGGACAGTAGCTCTGGGGCCAACGGCCTGACTTTC. Residues: CATSRDRRDSSSGANGLTF.